A selection of T cell receptor beta chains follows, all from one sample in a study of blood T cell repertoires in COVID-19. Measured with immunoSEQ multiplex PCR; TCRdb has only the in-frame clones, and not every one. This table has tens of thousands of clones, about 90% appearing once. What was sequenced was peripheral blood. Receptor source: an older man with acute or convalescent COVID-19. Each CDR3 is given with its conserved first and last residue. The D gene is left open where the match is weak.

D gene,J gene,V gene,CDR3 protein
-,TRBJ2-7,TRBV5-1,CASSLVQESEQYF
-,TRBJ2-7,TRBV28,CASRRRSYEQYF
-,TRBJ2-7,TRBV5-8,CASSLVTGFGEQYF
-,TRBJ1-1,TRBV5-1,CASSLTGMNTEAFF
-,TRBJ1-6,TRBV5-6,CASAGGTSYNSPLHF
-,TRBJ1-2,TRBV18,CASSSKGSGYTF
-,TRBJ2-2,TRBV6-1,CASSEGQGTGELFF
-,TRBJ1-6,TRBV3-1/TRBV3-2,CASSPGTGNSPLHF
-,TRBJ1-1,TRBV23-1,CASSQSDLGMNTEAFF
-,TRBJ2-1,TRBV7-2,CASSLGGGYEQFF
-,TRBJ2-3,TRBV24-1,CATSDSGQGTDTQYF
TRBD1,TRBJ2-7,TRBV30,CAWMRGLSEQYF
-,TRBJ2-1,TRBV29-1,CSVEGQGHEQFF
-,TRBJ1-4,TRBV3-1/TRBV3-2,CASSPSYREAATNEKLFF
-,TRBJ2-2,TRBV7-3,CASSTWAGKLFF
-,TRBJ1-6,TRBV7-9,CASSWGPDSPLHF
TRBD1,TRBJ2-1,TRBV7-9,CASSFGQAVNEQFF
-,TRBJ2-1,TRBV3-1/TRBV3-2,CASSVRRDSIYNEQFF
TRBD1,TRBJ2-5,TRBV7-9,CASSNRQGASRETQYF
-,TRBJ1-2,TRBV29-1,CSVREGYGYTF
TRBD1,TRBJ2-1,TRBV28,CASRRDSSYNEQFF
-,TRBJ2-2,TRBV5-1,CASSPQWANSRELFF
-,TRBJ2-7,TRBV12-3/TRBV12-4,CASSLTYEQYF
-,TRBJ1-2,TRBV6-4,CASSESEGFGGYTF
TRBD1,TRBJ1-2,TRBV24-1,CATSGGQPNYGYTF
-,TRBJ2-7,TRBV6-5,CASRGTHSSYEQYF
TRBD1,TRBJ1-6,TRBV6-1,CASSEKVGRGNSPLHF
TRBD1,TRBJ1-2,TRBV11-3,CASSLTHSDREGDYGYTF
-,TRBJ2-2,TRBV7-2,CASLRQAGWGTGELFF
TRBD1,TRBJ2-7,TRBV14,CASSQATGFFYEQYF
-,TRBJ1-5,TRBV30,CAWRTDSNQPQHF
TRBD1,TRBJ2-7,TRBV29-1,CSVEDRGQGYF
-,TRBJ2-7,TRBV12-3/TRBV12-4,CASSWRSYEQYF
TRBD1,TRBJ1-1,TRBV5-1,CASSLGQAGGYTEAFF
-,TRBJ2-7,TRBV5-1,CASSLAGGLQFSYEQYF
TRBD1,TRBJ2-2,TRBV9,CASSSRDRGFGELFF
-,TRBJ1-6,TRBV12-3/TRBV12-4,CASRGTPGSPLHF